The rows below give T cell receptor beta chains drawn from one sample of a study of naive and memory T cell subsets. TCRdb called the 5' RACE reads again in MiXCR, with one record for every CDR3 protein. The table includes tens of thousands of distinct CDR3 sequences, 7.2% detected once. All receptors come from a male donor in good health. CDR3s include the opening cysteine and the closing phenylalanine or tryptophan. The D gene is left open where the match is weak. Expanded clones are given a class, and other clones once, few, many or no size at all.

v_call,clone_size,d_call,j_call,cdr3_length,cdr3_nt,cdr3_aa
TRBV12-3/TRBV12-4,NA,NA,TRBJ1-5,15,TGTGCCAGCAGTTTTGGCATAGGGGGGAATCAGCCCCAGCATTTT,CASSFGIGGNQPQHF
TRBV20-1,many,TRBD1,TRBJ2-7,14,TGCAGTGCAACTCCGGGACAGGCCTCCTACGAGCAGTACTTC,CSATPGQASYEQYF
TRBV15,many,TRBD1,TRBJ1-1,17,TGTGCCACCAGCTCACCCCGGGACAGCCCCATGGACACTGAAGCTTTCTTT,CATSSPRDSPMDTEAFF
TRBV19,few,NA,TRBJ1-5,17,TGTGCCAGTATCCCCCAGGGAGAACAGCTAAGCAATCAGCCCCAGCATTTT,CASIPQGEQLSNQPQHF
TRBV5-1,many,NA,TRBJ1-1,15,TGCGCCAGCAGCCCCCTTTTTTCGGGGGACCGTGAAGCTTTCTTT,CASSPLFSGDREAFF
TRBV4-1,few,NA,TRBJ1-4,12,TGCGCCAGCAGTCATCCTCTTGAAAAACTGTTTTTT,CASSHPLEKLFF
TRBV20-1,few,NA,TRBJ2-3,14,TGCAGTGCTGGGCCCGGGGGCACTGCAGATACGCAGTATTTT,CSAGPGGTADTQYF
TRBV12-3/TRBV12-4,many,NA,TRBJ1-2,17,TGTGCCAGCAGTTTGGGCCCGGCACAGACCAAGACCCATGGCTACACCTTC,CASSLGPAQTKTHGYTF
TRBV2,NA,TRBD2,TRBJ2-1,15,TGTGCCAGCACCATAGCGGGAGAGACCTACAATGAGCAGTTCTTC,CASTIAGETYNEQFF
TRBV12-5,many,NA,TRBJ2-7,14,TGTGCTAGTGGGCCGAAGAGTGCCGGTTACGAGCAGTACTTC,CASGPKSAGYEQYF
TRBV6-5,few,NA,TRBJ2-1,12,TGTGCCAGCAGCTTTCTAGGGGATGAGCAGTTCTTC,CASSFLGDEQFF
TRBV7-9,few,TRBD1,TRBJ2-5,15,TGTGCCAGCAGCTTAGTGGGACAGTCCCAAGAGACCCAGTACTTC,CASSLVGQSQETQYF
TRBV3-1,NA,NA,TRBJ1-4,14,TGTGCCAGCAGCCTCGACAGTCGGGGGGAAAAACTGTTTTTT,CASSLDSRGEKLFF
TRBV10-3,few,TRBD2,TRBJ2-1,14,TGTGCCATCAGTGCCGCGACGACTAGCAGTGAGCAGTTCTTC,CAISAATTSSEQFF
TRBV29-1,many,NA,TRBJ2-7,12,TGCAGCGTTGATTGGCGGGGAGGCGAGCAGTACTTC,CSVDWRGGEQYF
TRBV30,NA,NA,TRBJ1-1,13,TGTGCCTGGAGTGTACGGTCGAGGACTGAAGCTTTCTTT,CAWSVRSRTEAFF
TRBV18,NA,NA,TRBJ1-5,18,TGTGCCAGCTCACCACCGTCCCGGGGCACTCTCTCCGGTCAGCCCCAGCATTTT,CASSPPSRGTLSGQPQHF
TRBV19,few,TRBD1,TRBJ2-7,16,TGTGCCAGTAGTGTCTTTGGAGGACAGGGGGCTCGAGAGCAGTACTTC,CASSVFGGQGAREQYF
TRBV19,few,NA,TRBJ1-2,15,TGTGCCAGTAGTGTGGCAGACCTTAATGACTATGGCTACACCTTC,CASSVADLNDYGYTF
TRBV6-6,many,TRBD1,TRBJ1-2,13,TGTGCCAGCATCGGACAGGGGATCTCTGGCTACACCTTC,CASIGQGISGYTF
TRBV12-3/TRBV12-4,many,NA,TRBJ1-4,17,TGTGCCAGCAGCCCCGAAGTTGGGAGAGGGGCTAATGAAAAACTGTTTTTT,CASSPEVGRGANEKLFF
TRBV6-5,many,NA,TRBJ2-3,15,TGTGCCAGCAGTTACTCGGGCGTCAGCACAGATACGCAGTATTTT,CASSYSGVSTDTQYF
TRBV5-1,many,NA,TRBJ1-1,14,TGCGCCAGCAGCTTGGATGGGGAGAACACTGAAGCTTTCTTT,CASSLDGENTEAFF
TRBV11-2,many,NA,TRBJ2-2,15,TGTGCCAGCAGCCCCCAGGGGCTGTTGTTCGGGGAGCTGTTTTTT,CASSPQGLLFGELFF
TRBV6-5,few,NA,TRBJ1-1,14,TGTGCCAGCAGTTACCTCCGGGCCGACACTGAAGCTTTCTTT,CASSYLRADTEAFF
TRBV6-1,NA,TRBD2,TRBJ2-1,14,TGTGCCAGCACCCTAGGGACTACTTACAATGAGCAGTTCTTC,CASTLGTTYNEQFF
TRBV6-5,many,TRBD1,TRBJ2-3,16,TGTGCCAGCAGTTACTCTAGGGGGCAGGGCCCAGATACGCAGTATTTT,CASSYSRGQGPDTQYF
TRBV6-6,many,NA,TRBJ2-7,13,TGTGCCAGCCGCCGGGACACCTCCTACGAGCAGTACTTC,CASRRDTSYEQYF
TRBV3-1,NA,TRBD2,TRBJ2-3,17,TGTGCCAGCAGCCAGGCCGTTCTGAGCGGGGCCACAGATACGCAGTATTTT,CASSQAVLSGATDTQYF
TRBV11-2,few,TRBD2,TRBJ2-2,17,TGTGCCAGCAGCCCTCGGACTAGCGGGGGAAACACCGGGGAGCTGTTTTTT,CASSPRTSGGNTGELFF
TRBV29-1,many,NA,TRBJ1-2,13,TGCAGCGTCGAAAGGGGGGCGCTTCAATCCTACACCTTC,CSVERGALQSYTF
TRBV6-6,many,NA,TRBJ2-7,14,TGTGCCAGCAGCCAGAAAGAGGGGTCGTACGAGCAGTACTTC,CASSQKEGSYEQYF
TRBV6-1,NA,TRBD1,TRBJ1-3,14,TGTGCCAGCAGGGTGACAGGGCCTGGAAACACCATATATTTT,CASRVTGPGNTIYF
TRBV29-1,NA,TRBD2,TRBJ2-3,12,TGCAGCGCGGCGGGGGGGCCAGATACGCAGTATTTT,CSAAGGPDTQYF
TRBV5-1,few,NA,TRBJ2-5,13,TGCGCCAGCAGCCCAGACAGGTCGCAGACCCAGTACTTC,CASSPDRSQTQYF
TRBV7-9,many,TRBD2,TRBJ2-1,17,TGTGCCAGCAGCTTTTTCGTGGCGGGAGAGGTCTACAATGAGCAGTTCTTC,CASSFFVAGEVYNEQFF
TRBV7-9,NA,TRBD2,TRBJ2-7,15,TGTGCCAGCAGCTTAACGACTAGCGGGAGCGACGAGCAGTACTTC,CASSLTTSGSDEQYF
TRBV6-2/TRBV6-3,few,NA,TRBJ2-1,15,TGTGCCAGCAGATCGATTAGCGGCATTTACAATGAGCAGTTCTTC,CASRSISGIYNEQFF
TRBV5-1,NA,NA,TRBJ1-1,13,TGCGCCAGCACATCTTACAAAAACACTGAAGCTTTCTTT,CASTSYKNTEAFF
TRBV12-3/TRBV12-4,few,NA,TRBJ1-1,13,TGTGCCAGCAGTTTTAGTCCGCCGACTGAAGCTTTCTTT,CASSFSPPTEAFF
TRBV7-9,NA,NA,TRBJ2-1,15,TGTGCCAGCAGCCGAGCCCCTGGCTCCTACAATGAGCAGTTCTTC,CASSRAPGSYNEQFF
TRBV3-1,NA,NA,TRBJ1-3,17,TGTGCCAGCAGCCCGCTGAGGACAGTTACCTCTGGAAACACCATATATTTT,CASSPLRTVTSGNTIYF
TRBV29-1,many,NA,TRBJ2-5,11,TGCAGCGGGACCGCGGGGGAGACCCAGTACTTC,CSGTAGETQYF
TRBV6-6,few,NA,TRBJ2-5,14,TGTGCCAGCACTGAAGGGGCGGGCCAAGAGACCCAGTACTTC,CASTEGAGQETQYF
TRBV3-1,few,NA,TRBJ2-5,13,TGTGCCAGCAGCCTTGGACACCAAGAGACCCAGTACTTC,CASSLGHQETQYF
TRBV5-4,many,TRBD2,TRBJ2-1,14,TGTGCCAGCAGCTTGACTAGCGGGGAGTATGAGCAGTTCTTC,CASSLTSGEYEQFF
TRBV5-1,many,TRBD1,TRBJ1-4,15,TGCGCCAGCAGCCTCGGGACAGGGGCTTACGAAAAACTGTTTTTT,CASSLGTGAYEKLFF
TRBV5-4,few,NA,TRBJ2-2,17,TGTGCCAGCAGTCCCATCCCGAGGGACACACTTACCGGGGAGCTGTTTTTT,CASSPIPRDTLTGELFF
TRBV19,many,NA,TRBJ2-6,17,TGTGCCAGTAGTTCGGGTCCGGGAATCGCTGGGGCCAACGTCCTGACTTTC,CASSSGPGIAGANVLTF
TRBV3-1,many,NA,TRBJ2-1,18,TGTGCCAGCAGCCAATCCATCGGAAGGATTTTATTTGGGAATGAGCAGTTCTTC,CASSQSIGRILFGNEQFF